This T cell receptor (beta chain) was identified during a study of shared clonotypes between healthy human individuals. The table lists this clone with a count of one. The table came from immunoSEQ multiplex PCR; TCRdb's copy has only in-frame clones and leaves some out. The sample has over a million clones, approximately 98% seen once. The CDR3 contains 14 residues. Unmatched junction bases numbered 5, after V lost 1 base and J lost 8 bases. Germline V gene lookup returns CDR1 SEHNR and CDR2 FQNEAQ (reference sequence). The sample taken for sequencing was naive CD4+ T cells sorted from blood. The subset denotes: CD45RA+ positively selected. The clonotype was recovered from a man aged 25 to 40 in good health. V usage is TRBV7-9 and J usage is TRBJ2-1; 7 bases match TRBD2. The CDR3 DNA reads TGTGCCAGCAGCTTAGGGACTAGAGTTCATGAGCAGTTCTTC. Its protein product is CASSLGTRVHEQFF.